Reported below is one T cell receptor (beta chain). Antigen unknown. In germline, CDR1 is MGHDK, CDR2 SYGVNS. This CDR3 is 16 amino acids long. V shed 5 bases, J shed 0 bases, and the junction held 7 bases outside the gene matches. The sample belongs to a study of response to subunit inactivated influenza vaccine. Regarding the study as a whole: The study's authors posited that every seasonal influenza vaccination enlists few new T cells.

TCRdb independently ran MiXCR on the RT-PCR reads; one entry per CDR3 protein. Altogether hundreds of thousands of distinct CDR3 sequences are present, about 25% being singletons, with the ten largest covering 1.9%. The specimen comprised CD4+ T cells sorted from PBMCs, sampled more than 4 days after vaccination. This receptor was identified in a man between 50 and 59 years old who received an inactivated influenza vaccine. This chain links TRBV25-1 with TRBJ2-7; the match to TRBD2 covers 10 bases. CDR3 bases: TGTGCCAGCAGTAGGCTAGCGGGAGACCCCTCCTACGAGCAGTACTTC. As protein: CASSRLAGDPSYEQYF.